This T cell receptor beta chain was sequenced in a study of immune characterization of retroperitoneal liposarcoma. Germline CDR1 reads MGHRA; CDR2 reads YSYEKL. The CDR3 has 15 residues. TCRdb called the PCR reads again in MiXCR, with one record for every CDR3 protein. The sample records about 3,000 distinct CDR3 sequences, less than 45% being singletons. Concerning this clonotype itself: At one end the junction does not follow the germline gene, possibly because of a read error.

The receptor was isolated from a male donor with retroperitoneal liposarcoma. Sequencing was carried out using tumor tissue. V and J are TRBV4-1 and TRBJ2-5; D not resolved. The CDR3: CASSQDSSVKETQYF. The CDR3 nucleotides are TGTGCCAGCAGCCAAGATTCCTCGGTTAAAGAGACCCAGTACTTC.